This T cell receptor (beta chain) was sequenced during a study of blood T cell repertoires in COVID-19. This CDR3 spans 13 amino acids. Germline V gives CDR1 LGHDT, CDR2 YNNKEL (reference sequence). Trimming removed 2 bases from V and 10 bases from J, with 11 bases in between. As processed by the authors: Estimates of nucleated cell counts were drawn from the amplification of reference gene primers. Some clones are missing from TCRdb's copy, which holds only in-frame ones; the method was immunoSEQ multiplex PCR. That table supplies the V and J calls and clone size; D and trimming were determined from the DNA. The table records approximately 110,000 clones, 75% to 90% of them present only once.

V gene TRBV3-1 (or the pseudogene TRBV3-2) combines with J gene TRBJ1-4; tentatively, D is TRBD1 (5 bases). The sequence was collected from a woman in her sixties with COVID-19, enrolled during active disease. The specimen was peripheral blood. The CDR3 reads CASSQQGVGKLFF. The CDR3 DNA reads as TGTGCCAGCAGCCAACAAGGGGTGGGAAAACTGTTTTTT.